A single T cell receptor beta chain is shown here with its context. These data come from a study of blood T cell repertoires in COVID-19. Study-wide context: Samples came from the United States, Italy and Spain, spanning acute and convalescent COVID-19. Nucleic acid was either cDNA or gDNA, and it came from T cells, B-cell-depleted T cells, or PBMCs.

During active infection, Seattle patients enrolled and were then monitored through disease. Original processing notes: Estimation of nucleated cell counts relied on the amplification of reference gene primers. The assay was immunoSEQ multiplex PCR, and TCRdb's table has in-frame clones only and misses some. Clone size and V and J calls were adopted from that table, with D and trimming inferred from the DNA. Among around 400,000 clones listed, more than 70% were seen once. Trimming removed 2 bases at V and 6 bases at J, with 10 bases between. This CDR3 has 12 amino acids. The germline V gene encodes CDR1 SQVTM and CDR2 ANQGSEA.

The chain employs TRBV29-1 and TRBJ1-1; D unresolved. The clonotype comes from a woman aged 60 to 75 with COVID-19, enrolled during active disease. Input material: peripheral blood. DNA for the CDR3: TGCAGCGTTGAAACTCATTCCGCTGAAGCTTTCTTT. This sequence encodes CSVETHSAEAFF.